The text below deals with one T cell receptor (beta chain). Some clones are missing from TCRdb's copy, which holds only in-frame ones; the method was immunoSEQ multiplex PCR. The sample holds roughly 180,000 clones, around 94% seen once. This sample was included in a study of blood T cell repertoires in COVID-19. Looking at the study overall: Sites in the United States, Italy and Spain provided acute and convalescent COVID-19 samples. PBMCs, B-cell-depleted T cells, or T cells were the source of the cDNA or gDNA that made up the material.

The CDR3 runs 16 residues. The ends lost 4 bases at V and 1 base at J; junction bases unmatched: 5. Germline V gene data show CDR1 as MGHRA and CDR2 as YSYEKL. The source material was peripheral blood. The sequence derives from a man aged 25 to 40 with COVID-19, enrolled during active disease. The chain employs TRBV4-1 and TRBJ2-3, with 10 bases aligning to TRBD2. The CDR3 DNA sequence: TGCGCCAGCAGCCTCTGGACTAGCGGAGGCACAGATACGCAGTATTTT. Translated: CASSLWTSGGTDTQYF.